The 10 T cell receptor beta chains presented below share a single source sample, sequenced in a study of blood T cell repertoires in COVID-19. Assay: immunoSEQ multiplex PCR; the TCRdb copy retains only in-frame clones and omits some. The sample lists around 160,000 clones; over 75% were seen once. The material sequenced was peripheral blood. The origin of the receptors is a man in his fifties or sixties with active or convalescent COVID-19.

V usage is TRBV6-5 and J usage is TRBJ2-1; 9 bases map to TRBD1. There are 14 residues in the CDR3. J gave up 6 bases and V 6 bases, and 6 bases lay outside the gene matches. Germline assignment: CDR1 MNHEY and CDR2 SVGAGI. The CDR3 DNA sequence: TGTGCCAGCAGAGCGACAGGGGGATTCAATGAGCAGTTCTTC. Residues: CASRATGGFNEQFF.

V and J are TRBV19 and TRBJ1-5, with 10 bases lining up with TRBD1. This CDR3 spans 13 amino acids. V was pared by 5 bases and J by 5 bases, with 0 bases of the junction left unmatched. CDR1 is LNHDA, CDR2 SQIVND, per germline (reference sequence). CDR3 loop: CASSGTGDQPQHF. CDR3 nucleotides: TGTGCCAGTAGTGGGACAGGGGATCAGCCCCAGCATTTT.

The rearrangement joins TRBV27 to TRBJ2-7; D not resolved. Trimming removed 5 bases at V and 2 bases at J, with 16 bases between. Germline lookup yields CDR1 MNHEY and CDR2 SMNVEV (reference sequence). CDR3 length: 15 amino acids. The CDR3 nucleotides are TGTGCCAGCAGTCCCACGGGTGAGGCGCCCTACGAGCAGTACTTC. Amino acids: CASSPTGEAPYEQYF.

Only a few counts were recorded for this clone. The V and J genes are TRBV15 and TRBJ1-3, with 7 bases that match TRBD1. Per the germline V gene, CDR1 is LNHNV and CDR2 is YYDKDF (reference sequence). V shed 0 bases and J 3 bases; nucleotides not matched to a gene: 2. CDR3 length: 15 amino acids. This CDR3 reads CATSRDRGYGNTIYF. Here the CDR3 DNA reads TGTGCCACCAGCAGAGACAGGGGGTATGGAAACACCATATATTTT.

The V gene is TRBV2, the J gene TRBJ2-5; 9 bases are shared with TRBD1. Looked up from germline, CDR1 is SNHLY and CDR2 is FYNNEI. The length of the CDR3 is 14 residues. After removal of 6 bases from V and 4 bases from J, the junction contained 6 bases not matched to a gene. The DNA of the CDR3 is TGTGCCAGCAGCCGGGACAGGGAGGTAGAGACCCAGTACTTC. Protein product: CASSRDREVETQYF.

This clone appeared a few times. CDR3 nucleotide sequence: TGTGCCAGCAGCTTAAAAAGGCGGGACGAGCAGTACTTC. This translates into CASSLKRRDEQYF. The chain is built from TRBV7-2 and TRBJ2-7; D might be TRBD2 (5 bases). The CDR3 consists of 13 residues. Trimming cost V 2 bases and J 5 bases, with 10 bases left between them. CDR1 is SGHTA, CDR2 FQGNSA, per germline.

Only a few counts were recorded for this clone. This rearrangement joins TRBV28 to TRBJ1-1; no firm D call. The V end was cut by 0 bases, the J end by 5 bases, with 10 bases between. Per germline, CDR1 MDHEN and CDR2 SYDVKM. The CDR3 contains 14 residues. This CDR3 reads CASSLWGSRTEAFF. In DNA form, the CDR3 reads TGTGCCAGCAGTTTATGGGGCAGTAGAACTGAAGCTTTCTTT.

The chain recombines TRBV19 with TRBJ2-1; perhaps TRBD2 as D (6 bases). CDR1 LNHDA and CDR2 SQIVND come from the germline V gene (reference sequence). V lost 3 bases to trimming and J lost 7 bases, with 16 bases between them. There are 15 residues in the CDR3. CDR3 bases: TGTGCCAGTAGTATGGGGAGGCGGCCGGGAAATGAGCAGTTCTTC. Amino acids: CASSMGRRPGNEQFF.

This clone was seen just once. The chain couples TRBV19 to TRBJ1-2, with TRBD1 identical over 9 bases. Germline CDR1 and CDR2: LNHDA and SQIVND (reference sequence). V was pared by 3 bases and J by 6 bases, with 17 bases of the junction left unmatched. The CDR3 covers 18 residues. CDR3 bases: TGTGCCAGTAGTATTGGTTTACAGGGGGCACTCCTAGCCGATGGCTACACCTTC. Translation: CASSIGLQGALLADGYTF.

A word on this clone: In the same sample, other DNA sequences code for this CDR3. The chain has TRBV12-3 or TRBV12-4 and TRBJ1-5; D possibly corresponds to TRBD1 (6 bases). Between the trimmed V and J ends, which lost 0 bases and 6 bases, there was a span of 6 bases. The CDR3 runs to 13 residues. The CDR3 coding sequence is TGTGCCAGCAGTTTAGCAGGGGGTCAGCCCCAGCATTTT. Translating it yields CASSLAGGQPQHF.